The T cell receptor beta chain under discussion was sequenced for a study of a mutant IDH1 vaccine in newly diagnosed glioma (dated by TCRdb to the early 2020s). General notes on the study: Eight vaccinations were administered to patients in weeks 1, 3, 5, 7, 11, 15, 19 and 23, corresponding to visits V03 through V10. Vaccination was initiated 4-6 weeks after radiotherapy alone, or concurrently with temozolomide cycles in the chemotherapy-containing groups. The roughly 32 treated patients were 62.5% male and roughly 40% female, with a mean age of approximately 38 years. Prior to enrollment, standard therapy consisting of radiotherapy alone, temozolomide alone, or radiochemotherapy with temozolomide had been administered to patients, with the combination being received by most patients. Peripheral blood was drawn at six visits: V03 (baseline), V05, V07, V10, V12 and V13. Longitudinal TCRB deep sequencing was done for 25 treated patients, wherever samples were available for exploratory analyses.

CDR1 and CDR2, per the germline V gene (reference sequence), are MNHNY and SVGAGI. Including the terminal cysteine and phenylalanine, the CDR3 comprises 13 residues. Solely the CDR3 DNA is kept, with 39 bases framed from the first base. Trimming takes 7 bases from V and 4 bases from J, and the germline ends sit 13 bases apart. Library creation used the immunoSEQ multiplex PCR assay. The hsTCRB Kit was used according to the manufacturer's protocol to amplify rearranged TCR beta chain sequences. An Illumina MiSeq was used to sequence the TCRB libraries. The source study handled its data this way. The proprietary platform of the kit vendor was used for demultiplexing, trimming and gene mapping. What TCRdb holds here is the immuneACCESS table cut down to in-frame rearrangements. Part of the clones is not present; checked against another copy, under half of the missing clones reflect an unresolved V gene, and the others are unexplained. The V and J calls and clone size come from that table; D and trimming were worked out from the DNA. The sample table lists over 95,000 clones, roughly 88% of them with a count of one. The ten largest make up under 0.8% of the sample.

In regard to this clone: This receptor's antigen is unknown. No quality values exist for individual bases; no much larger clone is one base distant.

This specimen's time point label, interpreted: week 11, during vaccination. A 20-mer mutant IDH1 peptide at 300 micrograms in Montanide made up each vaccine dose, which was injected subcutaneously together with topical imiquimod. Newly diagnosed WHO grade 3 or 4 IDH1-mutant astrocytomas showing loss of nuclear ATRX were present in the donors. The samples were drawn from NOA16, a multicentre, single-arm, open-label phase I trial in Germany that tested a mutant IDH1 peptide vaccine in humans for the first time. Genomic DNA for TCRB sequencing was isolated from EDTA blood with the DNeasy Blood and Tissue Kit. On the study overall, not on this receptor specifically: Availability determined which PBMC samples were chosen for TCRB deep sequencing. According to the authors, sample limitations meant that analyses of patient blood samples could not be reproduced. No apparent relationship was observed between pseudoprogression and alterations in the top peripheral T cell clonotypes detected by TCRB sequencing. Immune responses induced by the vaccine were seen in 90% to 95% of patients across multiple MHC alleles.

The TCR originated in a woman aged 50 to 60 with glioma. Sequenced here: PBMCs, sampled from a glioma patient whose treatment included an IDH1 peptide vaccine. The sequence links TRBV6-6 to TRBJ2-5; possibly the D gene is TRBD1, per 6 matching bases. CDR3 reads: CASTYRAGETQYF. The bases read TGTGCCAGCACCTACAGGGCGGGAGAGACCCAGTACTTC.